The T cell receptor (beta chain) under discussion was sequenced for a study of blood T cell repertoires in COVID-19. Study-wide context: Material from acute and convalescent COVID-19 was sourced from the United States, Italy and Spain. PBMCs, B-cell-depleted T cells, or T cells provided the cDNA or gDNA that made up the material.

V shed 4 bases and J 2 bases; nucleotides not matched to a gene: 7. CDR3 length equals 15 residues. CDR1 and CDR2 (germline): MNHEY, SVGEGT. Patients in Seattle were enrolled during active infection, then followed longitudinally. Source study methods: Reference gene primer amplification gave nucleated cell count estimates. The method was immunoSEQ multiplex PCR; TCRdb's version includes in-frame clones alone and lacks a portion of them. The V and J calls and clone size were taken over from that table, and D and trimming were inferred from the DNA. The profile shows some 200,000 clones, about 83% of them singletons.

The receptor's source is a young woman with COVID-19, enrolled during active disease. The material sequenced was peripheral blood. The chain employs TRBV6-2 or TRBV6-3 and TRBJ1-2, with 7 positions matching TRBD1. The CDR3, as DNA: TGTGCCAGCAGTTTTGGACAGGTTATCAACTATGGCTACACCTTC. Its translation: CASSFGQVINYGYTF.